Given below is one T cell receptor beta chain in context. The CDR3 is 12 residues long. The sample comes from a study of blood T cell repertoires in COVID-19. Study background: Italy, Spain and the United States were the sources of the convalescent and acute COVID-19 samples. PBMCs, B-cell-depleted T cells, or T cells were the source of the cDNA or gDNA that made up the material.

As processed by the authors: Counts of nucleated cells, estimated from reference gene primer amplification, were obtained. The table came from immunoSEQ multiplex PCR; TCRdb's copy has only in-frame clones and leaves some out. Clone size and V and J calls were adopted from that table, with D and trimming inferred from the DNA. The sample includes around 67,000 clones, 90% to 95% of them seen just once. The genes are TRBV21-1 and TRBJ1-1. TRBV21-1 is reported as a pseudogene. The specimen sequenced was peripheral blood. The sequence came from a human donor in a cohort sampled during active COVID-19. CDR3 sequence reads: CASFGDYTEAFF. The CDR3 DNA reads TGTGCCAGCTTCGGAGACTACACTGAAGCTTTCTTT.